This T cell receptor (beta chain) was profiled in a study of blood T cell repertoires in COVID-19. Sequenced by immunoSEQ multiplex PCR; TCRdb stores in-frame clones only, minus some. This table has 270,000 or so clones, about nine tenths appearing once. The trim removed 0 bases at V and 10 bases at J, leaving 4 bases unmatched. CDR3 size: 14 residues. Germline V lookup: CDR1 SGHRS, CDR2 YFSETQ. This receptor was identified in a woman aged 30 to 39 with COVID-19, enrolled during active disease. The chain links TRBV5-1 to TRBJ2-1; 10 bases agree with TRBD2. The sample was peripheral blood. CDR3 bases: TGCGCCAGCAGCTTGGAACTAGCGGGGTACGAGCAGTTCTTC. Protein: CASSLELAGYEQFF. Full variable domain (remainder filled in from reference TRBV5-1 and TRBJ2-1): KAGVTQTPRYLIKTRGQQVTLSCSPISGHRSVSWYQQTPGQGLQFLFEYFSETQRNKGNFPGRFSGRQFSNSRSEMNVSTLELGDSALYLCASSLELAGYEQFFGPGTRLTVL.